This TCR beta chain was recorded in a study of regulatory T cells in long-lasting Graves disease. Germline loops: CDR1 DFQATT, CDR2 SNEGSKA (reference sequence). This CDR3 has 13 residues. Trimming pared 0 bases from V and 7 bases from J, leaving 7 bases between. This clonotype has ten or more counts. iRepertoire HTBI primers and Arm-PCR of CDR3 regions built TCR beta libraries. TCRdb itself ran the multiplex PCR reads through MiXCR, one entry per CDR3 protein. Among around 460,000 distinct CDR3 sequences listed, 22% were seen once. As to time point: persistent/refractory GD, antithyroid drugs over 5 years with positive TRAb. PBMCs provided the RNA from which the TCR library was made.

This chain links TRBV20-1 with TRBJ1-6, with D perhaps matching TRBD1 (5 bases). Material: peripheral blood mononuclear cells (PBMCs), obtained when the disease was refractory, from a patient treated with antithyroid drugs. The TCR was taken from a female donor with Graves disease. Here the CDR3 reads CSARDRGNSPLHF. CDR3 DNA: TGCAGTGCTAGAGATAGGGGCAATTCACCCCTCCACTTT.